The sequence of this T cell receptor beta chain was determined in a study of T cell responses to AZD1222 COVID-19 vaccine. Study results and caveats: Close to half of spike-specific TCRs reportedly recognize unmutated variant regions.

This clone was seen more than once but under ten times. Its antigen is still unknown. Trimming at V came to 5 bases and at J to 4 bases, leaving 10 bases not matched to a gene. Per the germline V gene, CDR1 is GTSNPN and CDR2 is SVGIG (reference sequence). The CDR3 is 14 residues long. Clones were sequenced by immunoSEQ multiplex PCR, and TCRdb holds only the in-frame ones, with some missing. The sample shows 150,000 to 200,000 clones, around nine tenths of them seen only once. This clonotype was sampled from an adult who received the MenACWY meningococcal vaccine as a control. Sequenced material: peripheral blood, taken 28 days after the second dose of the MenACWY control vaccine. V and J are TRBV30 and TRBJ2-5; 7 bases map to TRBD2. The CDR3 is CAWGAAGAGETQYF. DNA for the CDR3: TGTGCCTGGGGGGCGGCGGGAGCGGGAGAGACCCAGTACTTC.